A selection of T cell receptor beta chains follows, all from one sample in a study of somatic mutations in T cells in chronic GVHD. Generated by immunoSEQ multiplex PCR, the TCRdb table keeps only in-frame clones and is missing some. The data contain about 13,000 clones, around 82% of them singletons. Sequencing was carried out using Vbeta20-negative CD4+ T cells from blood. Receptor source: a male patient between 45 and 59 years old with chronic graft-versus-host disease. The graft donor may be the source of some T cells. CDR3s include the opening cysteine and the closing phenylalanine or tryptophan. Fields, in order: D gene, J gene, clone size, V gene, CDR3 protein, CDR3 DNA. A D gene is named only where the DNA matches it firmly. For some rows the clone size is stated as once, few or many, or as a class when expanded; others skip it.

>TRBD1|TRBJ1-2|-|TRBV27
CASSLRQGSYGYTF
TGTGCCAGCAGTTTGAGACAGGGCAGCTATGGCTACACCTTC
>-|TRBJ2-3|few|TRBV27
CASSNRAPDTQYF
TGTGCCAGCTCGAATCGAGCTCCAGATACGCAGTATTTT
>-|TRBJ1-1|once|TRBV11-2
CASSLIQGRGTEAFF
TGTGCCAGCAGCCTGATCCAGGGTCGAGGCACTGAAGCTTTCTTT
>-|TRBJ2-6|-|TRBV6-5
CASSYSSGSGANVLTF
TGTGCCAGCAGTTACTCGTCAGGCTCTGGGGCCAACGTCCTGACTTTC
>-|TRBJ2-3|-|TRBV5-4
CASSLEGSTRQYF
TGTGCCAGCAGCTTGGAAGGATCGACAAGGCAGTATTTT
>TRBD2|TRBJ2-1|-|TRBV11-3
CASSGRTSGGANEQFF
TGTGCCAGCAGCGGTCGGACTAGCGGGGGGGCGAATGAGCAGTTCTTC
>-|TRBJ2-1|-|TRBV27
CASSPVPDLKYNEQFF
TGTGCCAGCAGTCCCGTGCCAGATTTGAAATACAATGAGCAGTTCTTC
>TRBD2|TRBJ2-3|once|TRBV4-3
CASSQEGGGPSTDTQYF
TGCGCCAGCAGCCAAGAGGGCGGGGGTCCTTCCACAGATACGCAGTATTTT
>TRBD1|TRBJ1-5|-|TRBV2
CASSGGQGRDQPQHF
TGTGCCAGCAGTGGGGGACAGGGGAGGGATCAGCCCCAGCATTTT
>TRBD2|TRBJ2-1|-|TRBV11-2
CASSSRLAAYNEQFF
TGTGCCAGCAGCTCCAGACTAGCGGCCTACAATGAGCAGTTCTTC
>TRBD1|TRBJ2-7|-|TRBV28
CASSLGRGYEQYF
TGTGCCAGCAGTTTGGGCAGGGGGTACGAGCAGTACTTC
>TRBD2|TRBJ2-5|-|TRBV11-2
CASSLGIAGGWETQYF
TGTGCCAGCAGCTTAGGCATAGCGGGGGGGTGGGAGACCCAGTACTTC
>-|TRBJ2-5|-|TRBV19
CASSIKAGVETQYF
TGTGCCAGTAGTATCAAGGCAGGGGTAGAGACCCAGTACTTC
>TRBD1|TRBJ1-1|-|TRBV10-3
CATGQGNTEAFF
TGTGCCACCGGACAGGGGAACACTGAAGCTTTCTTT
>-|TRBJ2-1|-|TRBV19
CASTSVGDSSYNEQFF
-
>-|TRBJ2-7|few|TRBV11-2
CASSPQTGRLSYEQYF
TGTGCCAGCAGCCCCCAGACAGGCCGCCTTTCCTACGAGCAGTACTTC
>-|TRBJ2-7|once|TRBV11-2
CASSHLRGVAYEQYF
TGTGCCAGCAGCCACCTGCGGGGTGTAGCCTACGAGCAGTACTTC
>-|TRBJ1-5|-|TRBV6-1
CASSGGDQPQHF
TGTGCCAGCAGTGGCGGGGATCAGCCCCAGCATTTT
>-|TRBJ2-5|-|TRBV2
CASDFNRGQETQYF
TGTGCCAGCGACTTCAATAGGGGGCAAGAGACCCAGTACTTC
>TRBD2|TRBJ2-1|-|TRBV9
CASSVLAGAYNEQFF
TGTGCCAGCAGCGTCTTAGCGGGAGCCTACAATGAGCAGTTCTTC
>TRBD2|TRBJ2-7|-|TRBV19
CASSTSGGQQYF
TGTGCCAGTTCGACTAGCGGGGGCCAGCAGTACTTC
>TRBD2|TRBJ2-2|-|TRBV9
CASSVEAGGPVGELFF
TGTGCCAGCAGCGTAGAGGCGGGAGGGCCGGTCGGGGAGCTGTTTTTT
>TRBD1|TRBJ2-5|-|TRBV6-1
CASSEGDRNQETQYF
TGTGCCAGCAGTGAGGGGGACAGGAACCAAGAGACCCAGTACTTC
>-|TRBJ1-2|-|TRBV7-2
CASTPEADANYGYTF
TGTGCCAGCACCCCTGAGGCGGATGCTAACTATGGCTACACCTTC
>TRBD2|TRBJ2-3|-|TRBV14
CASSQGSGGARYF
TGTGCCAGCAGCCAAGGTAGCGGGGGGGCCAGGTATTTT
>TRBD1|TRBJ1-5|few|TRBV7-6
CASSLEAGGQPQHF
TGTGCCAGCAGCTTAGAGGCAGGGGGCCAGCCCCAGCATTTT
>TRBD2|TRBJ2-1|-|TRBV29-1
CSVASGSNSYNEQFF
TGCAGCGTTGCTAGCGGGAGTAACTCCTACAATGAGCAGTTCTTC
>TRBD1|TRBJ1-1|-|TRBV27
CASSPKDRGYTEAFF
TGTGCCAGCAGTCCGAAAGACAGGGGATACACTGAAGCTTTCTTT
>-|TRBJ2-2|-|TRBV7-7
CASSLDSGVGELFF
TGTGCTAGCAGCTTAGATTCCGGGGTCGGGGAGCTGTTTTTT
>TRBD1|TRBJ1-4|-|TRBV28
CASGTDSTNEKLFF
TGTGCCAGCGGGACAGACTCAACTAATGAAAAACTGTTTTTT
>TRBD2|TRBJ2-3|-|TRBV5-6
CASSLRLAGSTDTQYF
TGTGCCAGCAGCCTGCGACTAGCGGGTAGCACAGATACGCAGTATTTT
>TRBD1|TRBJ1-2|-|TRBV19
CASLGRDSYGYTF
TGTGCCAGTCTTGGGCGGGACAGCTATGGCTACACCTTC
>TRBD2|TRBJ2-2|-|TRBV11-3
CASSLAGGPNTGELFF
TGTGCCAGCAGCCTAGCGGGGGGCCCGAACACCGGGGAGCTGTTTTTT
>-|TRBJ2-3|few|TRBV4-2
CASSQDLTGSFTDTQYF
TGTGCCAGCAGCCAAGATCTTACAGGGTCCTTCACAGATACGCAGTATTTT